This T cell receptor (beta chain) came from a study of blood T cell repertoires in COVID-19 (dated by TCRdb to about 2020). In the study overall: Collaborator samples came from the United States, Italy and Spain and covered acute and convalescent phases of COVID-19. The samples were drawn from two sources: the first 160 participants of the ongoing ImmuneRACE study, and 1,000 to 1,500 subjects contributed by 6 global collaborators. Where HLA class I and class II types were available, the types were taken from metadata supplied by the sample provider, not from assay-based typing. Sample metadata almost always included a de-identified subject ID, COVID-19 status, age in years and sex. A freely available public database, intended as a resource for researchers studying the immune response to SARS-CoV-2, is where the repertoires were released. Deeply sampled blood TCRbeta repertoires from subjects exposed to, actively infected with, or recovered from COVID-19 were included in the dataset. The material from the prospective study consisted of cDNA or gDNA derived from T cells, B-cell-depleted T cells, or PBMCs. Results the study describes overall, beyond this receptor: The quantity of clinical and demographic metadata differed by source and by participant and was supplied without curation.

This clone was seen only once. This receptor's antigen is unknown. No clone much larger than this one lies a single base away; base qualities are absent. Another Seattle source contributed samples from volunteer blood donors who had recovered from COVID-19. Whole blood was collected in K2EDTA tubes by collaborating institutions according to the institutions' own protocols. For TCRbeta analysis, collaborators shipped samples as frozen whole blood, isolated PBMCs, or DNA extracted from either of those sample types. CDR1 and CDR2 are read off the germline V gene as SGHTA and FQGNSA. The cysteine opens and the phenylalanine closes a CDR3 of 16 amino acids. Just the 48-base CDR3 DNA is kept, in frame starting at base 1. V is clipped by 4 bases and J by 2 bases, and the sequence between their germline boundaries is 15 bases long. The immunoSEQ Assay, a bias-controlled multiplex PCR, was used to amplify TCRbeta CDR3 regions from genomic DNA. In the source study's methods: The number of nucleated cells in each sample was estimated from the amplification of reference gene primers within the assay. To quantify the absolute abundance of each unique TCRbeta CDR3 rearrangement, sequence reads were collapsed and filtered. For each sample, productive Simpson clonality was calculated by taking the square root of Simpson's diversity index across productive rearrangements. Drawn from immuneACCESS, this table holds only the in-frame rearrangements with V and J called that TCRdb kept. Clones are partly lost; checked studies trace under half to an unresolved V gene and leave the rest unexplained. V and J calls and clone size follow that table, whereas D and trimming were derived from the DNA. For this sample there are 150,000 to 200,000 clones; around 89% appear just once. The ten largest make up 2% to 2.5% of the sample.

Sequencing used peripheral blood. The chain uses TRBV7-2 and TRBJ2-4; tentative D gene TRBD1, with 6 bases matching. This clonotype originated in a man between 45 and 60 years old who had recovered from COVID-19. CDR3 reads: CASSYAPGQTKNIQYF. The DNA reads TGTGCCAGCAGCTACGCCCCTGGACAGACCAAAAACATTCAGTACTTC.